The present entry profiles one TCR beta chain with its context. No antigen is known for it. The sample originates from a study of shared clonotypes between healthy human individuals. Germline V lookup: CDR1 MNHEY, CDR2 SVGAGI. This CDR3 is built from 14 residues. Germline trimming cut 6 bases from V and 2 bases from J; bases unmatched to any gene: 3. Findings and limits, study-wide: Some clonotypes were shared by all four sorted-subset donors, while others were not shared. The non-shared ones had lower generation probabilities than the shared ones.

An assay was performed, and its level was deep. Sequenced by immunoSEQ multiplex PCR; TCRdb stores in-frame clones only, minus some. The sample lists a few million clones, roughly 92% occurring once. The receptor comes from a man between 18 and 35 years old in good health. J is TRBJ2-7 and V is TRBV6-5; 11 nucleotides agree with TRBD1. The sequenced sample was naive CD4+ T cells sorted from blood. Subset here: CD45RA+ positively selected. Written as DNA, the CDR3 is TGTGCCAGCAGCCCGGGACAGGGGGCCTACGAGCAGTACTTC. This translates into CASSPGQGAYEQYF.